The 26 T cell receptor beta chains given below trace back to one sample, sequenced in a study of blood T cells in healthy people across ages. A second PCR, run for about 7 to 11 cycles, used a sample-barcoded 5' primer plus a J-beta primer mix. In TCRdb, the 5' RACE reads were re-called with MiXCR into one record per CDR3 protein. The repertoire holds about 280,000 distinct CDR3 sequences, with roughly 29% as singletons. Sequenced material: blood. The receptor source for this set is a woman aged 70-85 years in good health.

The chain has TRBV28 and TRBJ2-4, with no clear D. The germline CDR1 and CDR2 sequences are MDHEN and SYDVKM. The CDR3 totals 13 residues. V gave up 8 bases and J gave up 1 base, with 9 bases separating them. The CDR3: CASLDGAKNIQYF. The CDR3 DNA is TGTGCCAGCCTGGATGGGGCCAAAAACATTCAGTACTTC.

The chain uses TRBV29-1 and TRBJ2-1; 9 bases match TRBD2. Trimming cost V 4 bases and J 7 bases; bases outside gene matches: 8. Germline assignment: CDR1 SQVTM and CDR2 ANQGSEA. The CDR3 sequence is 14 residues long. The CDR3 region is CSVAPPTSGNEQFF. Written as DNA, the CDR3 is TGCAGCGTTGCCCCCCCAACTAGCGGGAATGAGCAGTTCTTC.

In regard to this clonotype: A junction boundary mismatches the germline segment, possibly from a read error. The chain couples TRBV18 to TRBJ2-5; 8 nucleotides agree with TRBD1. Germline assignment: CDR1 KGHSH and CDR2 LQKENI. The CDR3 consists of 12 residues. The CDR3: CASSPDRETLYF. CDR3 DNA sequence: TGTGCCAGCTCACCGGACAGGGAGACCCTGTACTTC.

This rearrangement joins TRBV29-1 to TRBJ2-5; tentative D call: TRBD2 (7 bases). Germline lookup yields CDR1 SQVTM and CDR2 ANQGSEA. V shed 7 bases and J shed 5 bases, with 14 bases lying between them. This CDR3 spans 12 amino acids. The CDR3 region is CSAGGHLETQYF. CDR3 nucleotides: TGCAGCGCCGGGGGGCATCTGGAGACCCAGTACTTC.

This clonotype was seen many times. This chain links TRBV6-1 with TRBJ2-4; 10 bases match TRBD2. Unmatched junction bases numbered 7, after V lost 6 bases and J lost 8 bases. The germline CDR1 and CDR2 sequences are MNHNS and SASEGT. This CDR3 is 14 amino acids long. The CDR3 coding sequence is TGTGCCAGCAGGGAAAGCGGGAGGGATGACATTCAGTACTTC. Amino acid sequence: CASRESGRDDIQYF.

This clonotype turned up a few times. The genes are TRBV20-1 and TRBJ2-7; D is possibly TRBD2 (6 bases). Trimming removed 5 bases from V and 3 bases from J, with 17 bases in between. CDR1 is DFQATT and CDR2 is SNEGSKA in the germline V gene (reference sequence). The CDR3 runs 14 residues. CDR3 amino acids: CSAGKLGEVYEQYF. The CDR3 coding sequence is TGCAGTGCTGGAAAATTAGGGGAGGTCTACGAGCAGTACTTC.

The chain carries TRBV28 and TRBJ2-5; D not certain. The DNA end is a closer match to TRBJ2-7, so the J assignment may be wrong. CDR1 is MDHEN, CDR2 SYDVKM, per germline. The CDR3 totals 17 residues. Here the CDR3 DNA reads TGTGCCAGCAGCCCTCCTCTGGGGTCATTAGGCTCCTACGAGCAGTACTTC. Amino acid sequence: CASSPPLGSLGSYEQYF.

This clonotype was observed a few times. The chain combines TRBV3-1 with TRBJ2-3, with D perhaps TRBD2 (5 bases). Germline V gene data show CDR1 as LGHDT and CDR2 as YNNKEL (reference sequence). Trimming took 3 bases from V and 15 from J, leaving 22 bases between them. The CDR3 runs to 14 residues. CDR3 coding DNA: TGTGCCAGCAGCCATACCGCAGCGGCCTCTGTGCATTATTTT. Protein sequence: CASSHTAAASVHYF.

This clonotype was seen only a few times. The chain joins TRBV3-1 to TRBJ2-2; 10 bases are a match to TRBD2. The V gene end was trimmed by 0 bases and the J gene end by 5 bases; junction bases not matched to a gene: 9. Germline CDR1 LGHDT, CDR2 YNNKEL (reference sequence). This CDR3 is 18 amino acids long. In nucleotides, the CDR3 is TGTGCCAGCAGCCAAGACGTGACTAGCGGGTACGGGACCGGGGAGCTGTTTTTT. It translates to CASSQDVTSGYGTGELFF.

The rearrangement joins TRBV15 to TRBJ2-7, with D unresolved. The CDR3 extends over 12 amino acids. Trimming removed 0 bases at V and 6 bases at J, with 6 bases between. Germline CDR1 and CDR2: LNHNV and YYDKDF (reference sequence). Written as DNA, the CDR3 is TGTGCCACCAGCAGAGATGGGCGCGAGCAGTACTTC. This gives the protein CATSRDGREQYF.

The chain couples TRBV24-1 to TRBJ2-5; 14 nucleotides match TRBD2. V lost 3 bases and J lost 5; bases outside the gene matches: 4. Germline V gene data show CDR1 as KGHDR and CDR2 as SFDVKD. This CDR3 region has 16 residues. CDR3 sequence reads: CATSDPGTSGGETQYF. Written as DNA, the CDR3 is TGTGCCACCAGTGATCCCGGGACTAGCGGGGGTGAGACCCAGTACTTC.

As for this clonotype: One junction end does not reproduce the germline sequence, and a read error may be involved. This sequence joins TRBV9 and TRBJ2-3; D gene unclear. CDR1 SGDLS and CDR2 YYNGEE come from the germline V gene. This CDR3 has 15 residues. The CDR3 loop reads CASSVGGRSTDTQCF. For the CDR3, the DNA is TGTGCCAGCAGCGTAGGAGGTCGGAGCACAGATACGCAGTGTTTT.

The chain couples TRBV7-2 to TRBJ2-7; a possible D gene is TRBD1 (6 bases). The germline V gene encodes CDR1 SGHTA and CDR2 FQGNSA. The CDR3 totals 13 residues. V was shortened by 7 bases and J by 3 bases, with 13 bases between the two germline ends. CDR3 sequence reads: CASTKDRDYEQYF. For the CDR3, the DNA is TGTGCCAGCACCAAGGACAGAGACTACGAGCAGTACTTC.

This clonotype was found a few times. This rearrangement joins TRBV28 to TRBJ2-1, with 7 bases that match TRBD2. CDR1 and CDR2 from the germline V gene are MDHEN and SYDVKM. The V and J ends lost 7 bases and 2 bases, in that order; junction bases with no gene match: 17. The CDR3 length is 18 residues. CDR3: CASTKERSWLAAYNEQFF. The CDR3 DNA is TGTGCCAGCACCAAAGAACGTTCGTGGCTAGCGGCCTACAATGAGCAGTTCTTC.

This clonotype has only a few counts. The rearrangement links TRBV28 to TRBJ2-4; D might be TRBD1 (6 bases). This CDR3 contains 13 residues. V shed 5 bases and J shed 6 bases, with 11 bases lying between them. The germline gives CDR1 MDHEN, CDR2 SYDVKM. CDR3 nucleotides: TGTGCCAGCAGTCCCCCGGACAGAAACATTCAGTACTTC. Amino acids: CASSPPDRNIQYF. The whole variable domain, remainder taken from reference TRBV28 and TRBJ2-4, is DVKVTQSSRYLVKRTGEKVFLECVQDMDHENMFWYRQDPGLGLRLIYFSYDVKMKEKGDIPEGYSVSREKKERFSLILESASTNQTSMYLCASSPPDRNIQYFGAGTRLSVL.

Remarks on this clonotype: This could be a read error, since a much larger clone is one nucleotide away. Because it lacks the conserved phenylalanine or tryptophan at the end, this CDR3 is likely a read error. The chain has TRBV6-2 or TRBV6-3 and TRBJ2-4; 7 bases line up with TRBD2. The CDR3 loop spans 14 amino acids. Per germline, CDR1 MNHEY and CDR2 SVGEGT. J gave up 1 base and V 7 bases, and 4 bases lay outside the gene matches. The CDR3: CASTPGGAKNIQYL. CDR3 nucleotide sequence: TGTGCCAGCACTCCCGGGGGGGCCAAAAACATTCAGTACCTC.

The chain recombines TRBV5-1 with TRBJ2-5, with D perhaps matching TRBD2 (5 bases). TRBJ2-7 explains the end of the DNA better; the J call may be wrong. CDR1 and CDR2 (germline): SGHRS, YFSETQ. CDR3 size: 15 residues. The chain's CDR3 is CASSLAPGNAYEQYF. The CDR3 DNA reads TGCGCCAGCAGCTTGGCTCCCGGGAATGCCTACGAGCAGTACTTC.

This sequence joins TRBV24-1 and TRBJ2-3; TRBD1 matches at 10 bases. The CDR3 covers 16 residues. The trim removed 4 bases at V and 1 base at J, leaving 4 bases unmatched. The germline V gene encodes CDR1 KGHDR and CDR2 SFDVKD. CDR3 loop: CATSDPGTGGTDTQYF. The CDR3 bases are TGTGCCACCAGTGACCCCGGGACAGGGGGCACAGATACGCAGTATTTT.

This chain connects TRBV28 to TRBJ1-2; D perhaps matches TRBD1 (5 bases). The CDR3 runs to 15 residues. Trimming left V 4 bases short and J 0 bases short, with 12 bases between. CDR1 and CDR2 (germline): MDHEN, SYDVKM. The CDR3 coding sequence is TGTGCCAGCAGTTCCCTGGGGGTTTCTAACTATGGCTACACCTTC. Amino acids: CASSSLGVSNYGYTF.

The CDR3: CASSPGPVVGPETQYF. The CDR3 coding sequence is TGTGCCAGCAGTCCGGGACCAGTTGTAGGGCCGGAGACCCAGTACTTC. The chain combines TRBV28 with TRBJ2-5; the D gene could be TRBD1 or TRBD2 (5 bases each). Germline V gene lookup returns CDR1 MDHEN and CDR2 SYDVKM. The CDR3 has 16 residues. V lost 5 bases and J 5 bases, leaving 21 bases between the germline ends.

This clonotype was detected a few times. The rearrangement links TRBV28 to TRBJ2-1; a weak D match, TRBD2 (6 bases). Germline V gene sequence: CDR1 MDHEN, CDR2 SYDVKM. Trimming cost V 7 bases and J 2 bases, with 15 bases left between them. This CDR3 is 15 amino acids long. CDR3 amino acids: CASTLPGLPYNEQFF. In DNA, the CDR3 is TGTGCCAGCACTTTGCCGGGACTCCCCTACAATGAGCAGTTCTTC.

This clonotype appeared a few times. The V gene is TRBV11-2, the J gene TRBJ1-2; D is unresolved. The CDR3 extends over 15 amino acids. Trimming took 4 bases from V and 7 from J, leaving 19 bases between them. Germline CDR1 SGHAT, CDR2 FQNNGV. This CDR3 reads CASSSPIGEGGGYTF. In nucleotides, the CDR3 is TGTGCCAGCAGCTCCCCTATTGGGGAGGGAGGTGGCTACACCTTC. The full variable domain, its missing parts supplied by reference TRBV11-2 and TRBJ1-2, is EAGVAQSPRYKIIEKRQSVAFWCNPISGHATLYWYQQILGQGPKLLIQFQNNGVVDDSQLPKDRFSAERLKGVDSTLKIQPAKLEDSAVYLCASSSPIGEGGGYTFGSGTRLTVV.

This clonotype was seen more than once but under ten times. The V and J genes are TRBV2 and TRBJ1-4; D possibly corresponds to TRBD1 (5 bases). The CDR3 contains 14 residues. Germline loops: CDR1 SNHLY, CDR2 FYNNEI. Trimming took off 4 bases at V and 2 bases at J, with 8 bases between the two ends. CDR3 nucleotide sequence: TGTGCCAGCAGTGCAGGGCTTACTAATGAAAAACTGTTTTTT. It encodes CASSAGLTNEKLFF. Full variable domain (missing parts from reference TRBV2 and TRBJ1-4): EPEVTQTPSHQVTQMGQEVILRCVPISNHLYFYWYRQILGQKVEFLVSFYNNEISEKSEIFDDQFSVERPDGSNFTLKIRSTKLEDSAMYFCASSAGLTNEKLFFGSGTQLSVL.

This clonotype has ten or more counts. The chain uses TRBV12-3 or TRBV12-4 and TRBJ2-7; TRBD1 might be the D (6 bases). This CDR3 spans 14 amino acids. Trimming shortened V by 5 bases and J by 6 bases, and 17 bases separated the two germline ends. The CDR3 DNA sequence: TGTGCCAGCAGTCTTCAGGGGATGAGAAGCGAGCAGTACTTC. It yields the protein CASSLQGMRSEQYF.

The table lists this clonotype with a few counts. The V gene is TRBV20-1, the J gene TRBJ2-3; D possibly corresponds to TRBD2 (6 bases). Germline V CDR1 and CDR2: DFQATT, SNEGSKA (reference sequence). The CDR3 totals 14 residues. V was cut by 6 bases and J by 1 base, with 14 bases left in between. CDR3 sequence: CSAQRASGTDTQYF. Here the CDR3 DNA reads TGCAGTGCCCAGAGAGCTAGCGGCACAGATACGCAGTATTTT.

This clonotype was picked up a small number of times. The chain recombines TRBV7-9 with TRBJ2-5, with D maybe TRBD2 (6 bases). The ends were cut back, 7 bases at V and 4 bases at J, with 13 bases in the middle. The CDR3 sequence is 13 residues long. Looked up from germline, CDR1 is SEHNR and CDR2 is FQNEAQ (reference sequence). CDR3: CASIGGPGETQYF. DNA for the CDR3: TGTGCCAGCATCGGAGGGCCGGGAGAGACCCAGTACTTC.